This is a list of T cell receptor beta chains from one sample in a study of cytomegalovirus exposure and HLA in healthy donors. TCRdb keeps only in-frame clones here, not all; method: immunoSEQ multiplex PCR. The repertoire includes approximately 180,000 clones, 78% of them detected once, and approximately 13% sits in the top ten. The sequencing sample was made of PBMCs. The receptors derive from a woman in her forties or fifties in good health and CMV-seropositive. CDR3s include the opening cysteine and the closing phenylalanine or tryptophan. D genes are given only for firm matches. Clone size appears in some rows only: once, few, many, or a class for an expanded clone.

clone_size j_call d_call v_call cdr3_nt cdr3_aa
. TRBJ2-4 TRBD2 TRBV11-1 TGTGCCAGCAGCTTAAATCATCTAGCGGGGGGACGTCAGTACTTC CASSLNHLAGGRQYF
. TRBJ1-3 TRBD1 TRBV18 TGTGCCAGCTCACCAGTCGAGGACAGGGGAAGAAACACCATATATTTT CASSPVEDRGRNTIYF
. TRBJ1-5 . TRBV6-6 TGTGCCAGCAGTATACAGCAGAATCAGCCCCAGCATTTT CASSIQQNQPQHF
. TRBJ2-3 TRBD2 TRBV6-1 TGTGCCAGCGTCGGAGGACTAGCGGGGTCAGATACGCAGTATTTT CASVGGLAGSDTQYF
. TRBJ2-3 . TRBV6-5 TGTGCCAGCAGAGGAGAGGCTGCCACAGATACGCAGTATTTT CASRGEAATDTQYF
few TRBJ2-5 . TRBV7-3 TGTGCCAGCAGCCCCCCAGGGATGGAGACCCAGTACTTC CASSPPGMETQYF
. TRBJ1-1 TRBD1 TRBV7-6 TGTGCCAGCAGCCGAACAGGGGAAGGCGAAGCTTTCTTT CASSRTGEGEAFF
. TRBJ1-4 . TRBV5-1 TGCGCCAGCAGCCCTGGGCCGGATGAAAAACTGTTTTTT CASSPGPDEKLFF
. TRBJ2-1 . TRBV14 TGTGCCAGCAGCCAAGCTCTGAGCGGCGGCTCCTACAATGAGCAGTTCTTC CASSQALSGGSYNEQFF
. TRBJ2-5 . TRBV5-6 TGTGCCAGCAGTTATAGGGGGAAAGTGTTAGAGACCCAGTACTTC CASSYRGKVLETQYF
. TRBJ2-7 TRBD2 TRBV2 TGTGCCAGCAGACCGGGGGAGCGGGGTTCCTACGAGCAGTACTTC CASRPGERGSYEQYF
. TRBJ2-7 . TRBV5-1 TGCGCCAGCAGCACATCCGGGACTGCCTACGAGCAGTACTTC CASSTSGTAYEQYF
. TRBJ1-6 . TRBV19 TGTGCCAGTACTCCAGGGCGGTCACCCCTCCACTTT CASTPGRSPLHF